The present entry profiles one T cell receptor (beta chain) with its context. Antigen specificity is unknown. This entry belongs to a study of T cells in Graves' hyperthyroidism and ophthalmopathy. Across the study: It was at initial diagnosis, before any treatment, that peripheral blood was collected. Study results and limitations: By a 13 V-J model, ophthalmopathy was set apart from stable hyperthyroidism.

Those patients with uncontrolled infection, other autoimmune disease, pregnancy or lactation were excluded. Out of approximately 10 ml of fresh peripheral blood came the PBMCs. Authors of the study amplified TCR beta CDR3 regions from RNA transcripts. The HTBI primer set drove a first-round RT-PCR of the TCR CDR3. TCRdb fed the multiplex PCR reads into MiXCR, producing one record per CDR3 protein. This sample has some 250,000 distinct CDR3 sequences, with just over 14% found just once. Input material: blood. The clonotype originates from a woman aged 40 to 49 with Graves' hyperthyroidism that later progressed to Graves' ophthalmopathy.

The CDR3 region has the DNA TGTGCCAGCTCAATTAGCGGGAGCGATGAGCAGTTCTTC. As protein: CASSISGSDEQFF. V and J are TRBV7-9 and TRBJ2-1; 9 nucleotides line up with TRBD2. Germline V gives CDR1 SEHNR, CDR2 FQNEAQ (reference sequence). J gave up 8 bases and V 8 bases, and 7 bases lay outside the gene matches. This CDR3 is built from 13 residues.